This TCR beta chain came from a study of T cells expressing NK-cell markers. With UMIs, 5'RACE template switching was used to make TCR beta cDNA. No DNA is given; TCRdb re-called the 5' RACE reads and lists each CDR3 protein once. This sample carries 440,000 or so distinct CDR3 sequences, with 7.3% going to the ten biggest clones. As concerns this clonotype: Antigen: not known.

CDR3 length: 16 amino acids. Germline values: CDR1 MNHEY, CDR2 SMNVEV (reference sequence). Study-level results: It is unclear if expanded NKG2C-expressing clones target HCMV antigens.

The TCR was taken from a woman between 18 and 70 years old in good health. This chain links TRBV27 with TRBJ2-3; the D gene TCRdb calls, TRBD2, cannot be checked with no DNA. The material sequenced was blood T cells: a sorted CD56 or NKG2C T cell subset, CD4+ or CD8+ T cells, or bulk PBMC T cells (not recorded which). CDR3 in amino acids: CASSLGVAPSTDTQYF.